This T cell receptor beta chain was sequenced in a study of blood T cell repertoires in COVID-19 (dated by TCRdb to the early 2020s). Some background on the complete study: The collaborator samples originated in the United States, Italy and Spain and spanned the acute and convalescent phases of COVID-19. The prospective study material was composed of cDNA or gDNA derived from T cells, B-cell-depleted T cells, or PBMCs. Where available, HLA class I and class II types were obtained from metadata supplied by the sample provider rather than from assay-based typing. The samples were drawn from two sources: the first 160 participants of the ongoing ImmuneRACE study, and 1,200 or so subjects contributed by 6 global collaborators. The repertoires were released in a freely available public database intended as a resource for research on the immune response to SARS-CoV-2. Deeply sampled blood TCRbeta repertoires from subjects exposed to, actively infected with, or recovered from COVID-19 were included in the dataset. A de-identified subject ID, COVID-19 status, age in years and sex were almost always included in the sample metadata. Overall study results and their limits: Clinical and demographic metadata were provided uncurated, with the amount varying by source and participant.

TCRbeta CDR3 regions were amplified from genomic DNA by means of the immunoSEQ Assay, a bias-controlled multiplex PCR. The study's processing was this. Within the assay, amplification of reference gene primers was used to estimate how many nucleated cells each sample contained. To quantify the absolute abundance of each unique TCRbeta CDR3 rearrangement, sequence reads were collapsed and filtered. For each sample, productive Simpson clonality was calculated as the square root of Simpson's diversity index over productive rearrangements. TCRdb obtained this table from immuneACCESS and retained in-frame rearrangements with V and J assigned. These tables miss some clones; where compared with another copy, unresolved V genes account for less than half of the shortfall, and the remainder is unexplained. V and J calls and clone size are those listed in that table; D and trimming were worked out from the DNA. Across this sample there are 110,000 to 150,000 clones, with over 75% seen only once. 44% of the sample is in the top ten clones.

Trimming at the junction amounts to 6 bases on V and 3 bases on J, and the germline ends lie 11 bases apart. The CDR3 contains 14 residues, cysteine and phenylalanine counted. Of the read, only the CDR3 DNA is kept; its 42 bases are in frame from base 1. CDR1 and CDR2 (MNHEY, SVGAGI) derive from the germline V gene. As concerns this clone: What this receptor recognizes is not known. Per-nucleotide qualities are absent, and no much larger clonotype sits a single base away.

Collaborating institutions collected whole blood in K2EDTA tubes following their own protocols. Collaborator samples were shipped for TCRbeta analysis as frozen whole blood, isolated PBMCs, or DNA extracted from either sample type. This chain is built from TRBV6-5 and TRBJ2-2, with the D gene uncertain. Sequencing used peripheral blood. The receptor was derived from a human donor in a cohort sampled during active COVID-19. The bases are TGTGCCAGCAGCCCCAAGCTTTACACCGGGGAGCTGTTTTTT. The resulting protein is CASSPKLYTGELFF.